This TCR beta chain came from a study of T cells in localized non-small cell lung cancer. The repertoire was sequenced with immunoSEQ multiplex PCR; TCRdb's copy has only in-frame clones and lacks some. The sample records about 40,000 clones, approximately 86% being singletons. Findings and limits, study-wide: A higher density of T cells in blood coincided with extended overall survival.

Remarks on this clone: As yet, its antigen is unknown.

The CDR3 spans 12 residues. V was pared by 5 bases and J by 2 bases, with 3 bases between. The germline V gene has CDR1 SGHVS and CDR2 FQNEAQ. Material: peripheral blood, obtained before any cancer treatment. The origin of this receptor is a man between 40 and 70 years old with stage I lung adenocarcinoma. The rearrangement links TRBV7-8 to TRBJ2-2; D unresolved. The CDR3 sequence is CASSPNTGELFF. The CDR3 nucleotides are TGTGCCAGCAGCCCCAACACCGGGGAGCTGTTTTTT.